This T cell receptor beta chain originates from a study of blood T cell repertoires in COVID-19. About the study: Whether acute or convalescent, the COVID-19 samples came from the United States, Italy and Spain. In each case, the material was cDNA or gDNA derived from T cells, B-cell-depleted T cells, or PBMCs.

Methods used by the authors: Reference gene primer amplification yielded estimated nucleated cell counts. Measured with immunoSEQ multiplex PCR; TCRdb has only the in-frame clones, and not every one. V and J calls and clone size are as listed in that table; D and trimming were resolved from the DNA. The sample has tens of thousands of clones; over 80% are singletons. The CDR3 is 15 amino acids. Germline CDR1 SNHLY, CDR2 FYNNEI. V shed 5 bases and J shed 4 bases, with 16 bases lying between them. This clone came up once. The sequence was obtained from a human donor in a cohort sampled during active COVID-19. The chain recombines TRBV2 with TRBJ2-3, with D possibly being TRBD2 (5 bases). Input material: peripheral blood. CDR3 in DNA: TGTGCCAGCAGTCCCCGAGGGAACCCGTCAGATACGCAGTATTTT. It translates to CASSPRGNPSDTQYF.